This TCR beta chain originates from a study of OX40 agonist ivuxolimab in advanced cancers. The study's findings and limits: In CD8+ T cells, expanded clones were on average more numerous than in CD4+. Among some nonresponders, normalized T-cell clonal expansion was also low.

TCRdb's table, derived via immunoSEQ multiplex PCR, lists solely in-frame clones and lacks some. The sample lists 100,000 or so clones; approximately 90% were seen once. About this clone: The antigen is not known.

The CDR3 loop spans 13 amino acids. Trimming pared 3 bases from V and 5 bases from J, leaving 10 bases between. Germline V gene sequence: CDR1 MNHEY, CDR2 SMNVEV (reference sequence). V gene TRBV27 combines with J gene TRBJ2-5; weak D call: TRBD1 (6 bases). The TCR sequence derives from an adult with an advanced solid tumor such as melanoma, head and neck, liver or kidney cancer. Sequenced material: CD4+ or CD8+ T cells sorted from blood, taken in a trial of the OX40 agonist ivuxolimab. The CDR3 loop reads CASSFGTLETQYF. For the CDR3, the DNA is TGTGCCAGCAGTTTTGGGACATTGGAGACCCAGTACTTC.